This T cell receptor beta chain was sequenced during a study of blood T cell repertoires in COVID-19. For the study at large: COVID-19 samples from acute and convalescent phases originated in the United States, Italy and Spain. Nucleic acid was either cDNA or gDNA, and it came from T cells, B-cell-depleted T cells, or PBMCs.

Sequencing was performed with immunoSEQ multiplex PCR; in TCRdb, only in-frame clones are kept and a portion is missing. The sample lists fewer than 65,000 clones, approximately 90% occurring once. Seattle's cohort entered during active infection and was followed longitudinally. V dropped 8 bases and J dropped 10; count of bases not matched to a gene: 5. CDR1 is LNHNV, CDR2 YYDKDF, per germline (reference sequence). CDR3 size: 13 residues. This clone was found a few times. The receptor's source is a woman in her fifties or sixties with COVID-19, enrolled during active disease. The sequencing input was peripheral blood. This chain uses TRBV15 with TRBJ1-6; 10 bases map to TRBD1. CDR3 sequence: CATLDRGQSPLHF. For the CDR3, the DNA is TGTGCCACCCTTGACAGGGGGCAATCACCCCTCCACTTT.